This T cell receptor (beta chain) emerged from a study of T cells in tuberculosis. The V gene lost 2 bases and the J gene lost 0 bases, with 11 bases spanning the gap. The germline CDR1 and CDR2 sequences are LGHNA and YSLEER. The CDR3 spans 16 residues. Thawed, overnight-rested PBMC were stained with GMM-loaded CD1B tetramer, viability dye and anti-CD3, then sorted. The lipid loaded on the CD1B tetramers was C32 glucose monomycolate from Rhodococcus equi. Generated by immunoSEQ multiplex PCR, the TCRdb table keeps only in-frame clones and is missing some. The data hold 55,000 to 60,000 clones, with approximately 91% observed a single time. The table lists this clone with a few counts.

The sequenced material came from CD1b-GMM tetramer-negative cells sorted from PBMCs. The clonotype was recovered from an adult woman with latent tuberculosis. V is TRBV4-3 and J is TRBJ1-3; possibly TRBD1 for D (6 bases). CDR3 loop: CASSQRQAVSGNTIYF. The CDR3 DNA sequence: TGCGCCAGCAGCCAACGACAGGCGGTCTCTGGAAACACCATATATTTT.